The source of this T cell receptor beta chain is a study of Ad26.COV2.S vaccination and SARS-CoV-2 variants. Study at large: Ad26.COV2.S, an intramuscular injection, was given once or twice 56 days apart.

Data came from immunoSEQ multiplex PCR; TCRdb stores just in-frame clones and leaves some out. Of roughly 350,000 clones in the sample, around 88% are singletons; the top ten hold approximately 4.5%. The V end lost 5 bases, the J end lost 1 base, and 22 bases lay between the germline ends. The germline CDR1 and CDR2 sequences are SEHNR and FQNEAQ (reference sequence). This CDR3 has 18 amino acids. Treatment of the sample: roughly 18 received Ad26.COV2.S at low or high dose, single or two shots; about five received placebo; per-sample allocation not given. Day 63 after the first injection of vaccine or placebo was the sampling time.

The sample was peripheral blood, taken in a trial of Ad26.COV2.S vaccine versus placebo. V usage is TRBV7-9 and J usage is TRBJ2-3, with TRBD2 as a possible D gene (6 bases). The receptor was derived from a person aged 18-60 years who received the Ad26.COV2.S COVID-19 vaccine or a placebo. The CDR3 nucleotides are TGTGCCAGCAGCCCAAGGCCGGTGCGGGGCCGGGGCACAGATACGCAGTATTTT. This translates into CASSPRPVRGRGTDTQYF.